The present T cell receptor beta chain was sequenced within a study of T cell repertoires in cytomegalovirus infection. About the research overall: The authors used CMV epitopes that were HLA-C-restricted (recently identified) and HLA-B-restricted (well studied). Indications came from public TCR beta signatures; they pointed to CMV infection and to a matching HLA type. Study-level results: The cumulative frequency of public TCR beta families distinguished individuals who carried CMV together with the relevant HLA. In two of eight donors, the top clonotype was HLA-C-restricted CMV-specific.

Germline V gene data show CDR1 as SNHLY and CDR2 as FYNNEI. Trimming cost V 3 bases and J 1 base, with 7 bases left between them. The CDR3 is 13 residues long. Worth noting for this clonotype: What it binds is not known.

TCRdb ran MiXCR on the reads and lists one entry per CDR3 protein. The profile shows some 310,000 distinct CDR3 sequences, roughly 25% of them singletons. J is TRBJ2-7 and V is TRBV2, with D unclear. This TCR derives from a human donor in good health (CMV status not recorded). Some clones in this sample may be carry-over from other donors' samples. The input for sequencing was cultured PBMCs, taken from culture after CMV antigen stimulation. This CDR3 is CASSEDGSYEQYV. The DNA for the CDR3 is TGTGCCAGCAGTGAGGACGGATCCTACGAGCAGTACGTC.